The 16 T cell receptor beta chains below were found in one sample sequenced in a study of human T cells and chemical hapten exposure. Time point meaning: patch test 3, about 24 weeks after DPC sensitization. Treatment in this sample: therapeutic diphenylcyclopropenone sensitization with weekly scalp DPC. TCRdb ran MiXCR on the RACE reads and lists one entry per CDR3 protein. The data hold roughly 200,000 distinct CDR3 sequences, with roughly a quarter observed a single time. The input for sequencing was whole blood, taken in connection with sensitization to the hapten diphenylcyclopropenone (DPC). The receptors come from a woman in her forties with alopecia areata. Some clones in this sample may be carry-over from other donors' samples.

The V gene is TRBV29-1, the J gene TRBJ1-4; TRBD1 is a possible D gene (5 bases). V gave up 4 bases and J gave up 3 bases, with 9 bases separating them. The CDR3 has 13 residues. The germline CDR1 and CDR2 sequences are SQVTM and ANQGSEA. This CDR3 is CSVGDRSNEKLFF. The CDR3 DNA reads TGCAGCGTTGGGGACCGCTCTAATGAAAAACTGTTTTTT. Supplemented by reference TRBV29-1 and TRBJ1-4, the full variable domain reads SAVISQKPSRDICQRGTSLTIQCQVDSQVTMMFWYRQQPGQSLTLIATANQGSEATYESGFVIDKFPISRPNLTFSTLTVSNMSPEDSSIYLCSVGDRSNEKLFFGSGTQLSVL.

About this clonotype: Germline is not matched at one junction end, which may reflect a read error. The gene calls are TRBV12-3 or TRBV12-4 and TRBJ1-4; D ambiguous. CDR3 size: 13 residues. CDR3 region: CASRSSIGEKLLF. DNA of the CDR3: TGTGCCAGCAGGAGTTCCATTGGTGAAAAACTGCTTTTT.

The CDR3 coding sequence is TGTGCCAGCAGTTTATCTGGGGTTTATAGCAATCAGCCCCAGCATTTT. It codes for CASSLSGVYSNQPQHF. V gene TRBV27 combines with J gene TRBJ1-5, with D unclear. The CDR3 has 16 residues. V shed 0 bases and J shed 0 bases, with 9 bases lying between them. Germline-derived CDR1 and CDR2 are MNHEY and SMNVEV (reference sequence).

This clonotype was seen more than once but under ten times. The rearrangement uses TRBV12-3 or TRBV12-4 and TRBJ1-2; TRBD1 is a possible D gene (5 bases). V lost 3 bases and J 8 bases, leaving 16 bases between the germline ends. The CDR3 spans 14 residues. The DNA for the CDR3 is TGTGCCAGCAGTTTGGGGGGAAAAGTTTGGGGCTACACCTTC. Its protein is CASSLGGKVWGYTF.

The chain carries TRBV27 and TRBJ2-1, with 11 bases fitting TRBD2. The CDR3 loop spans 18 amino acids. The J segment lost 0 bases and the V segment lost 5 bases, leaving 9 bases of the junction unmatched. The V gene's germline CDR1 is MNHEY and CDR2 SMNVEV (reference sequence). CDR3 in DNA: TGTGCCAGCAGTAGGCCACTAGCGGGAGTGGGCTCCTACAATGAGCAGTTCTTC. Amino acid sequence: CASSRPLAGVGSYNEQFF.

A few counts support this clonotype. The chain carries TRBV29-1 and TRBJ1-2; no definite D call. The CDR3 extends over 11 amino acids. Trimming removed 3 bases at V and 6 bases at J, with 8 bases between. Germline loops: CDR1 SQVTM, CDR2 ANQGSEA. The CDR3 loop reads CSVDGWDGYTF. The CDR3 DNA sequence: TGCAGCGTTGATGGATGGGATGGCTACACCTTC.

The chain recombines TRBV2 with TRBJ1-1; D unclear. V was clipped by 7 bases and J by 7 bases, with 13 bases between them. The CDR3 covers 12 residues. In germline, CDR1 is SNHLY, CDR2 FYNNEI. In DNA form, the CDR3 reads TGTGCCAGCACCGCCGGACCGAGTGAAGCTTTCTTT. This codes for CASTAGPSEAFF.

V is TRBV3-1 and J is TRBJ2-7, with no clear D. The CDR3 has 15 residues. Trimming took 4 bases from V and 3 from J, leaving 16 bases between them. CDR1 LGHDT and CDR2 YNNKEL come from the germline V gene (reference sequence). CDR3 DNA: TGTGCCAGCAGCCGCCAACACGATGCCCTCTACGAGCAGTACTTC. It translates to CASSRQHDALYEQYF.

This clonotype has only one observation. The chain employs TRBV5-6 and TRBJ1-3, with 12 nucleotides matching TRBD1. The J segment lost 2 bases and the V segment lost 2 bases, leaving 5 bases of the junction unmatched. Germline V gene data show CDR1 as SGHDT and CDR2 as YYEEEE. The CDR3 runs to 17 residues. CDR3 DNA: TGTGCCAGCAGCTTATTGGGACAGGGGGCCGCTGGAAACACCATATATTTT. Translation: CASSLLGQGAAGNTIYF.

The chain uses TRBV29-1 and TRBJ2-3; a weak D match, TRBD1 (5 bases). The CDR3 totals 16 residues. V gave up 4 bases and J gave up 0 bases, with 17 bases separating them. Looked up from germline, CDR1 is SQVTM and CDR2 is ANQGSEA. CDR3 nucleotides: TGCAGCGTTGGACCAGGGCCCCCCACTAGCACAGATACGCAGTATTTT. It encodes CSVGPGPPTSTDTQYF.

This clonotype occurred a few times. V and J are TRBV10-3 and TRBJ2-4, with 12 bases fitting TRBD2. This CDR3 comprises 15 residues. V shed 8 bases and J 6 bases; nucleotides not matched to a gene: 8. Germline-derived CDR1 and CDR2 are ENHRY and SYGVKD. Here the CDR3 DNA reads TGTGCCATCGGACAGACTAGCGGGAGCGGAAACATTCAGTACTTC. It translates to CAIGQTSGSGNIQYF.

This clonotype has a handful of counts. The CDR3 region has the DNA TGCGCCAGCAGCTTGTACACAGGGTCCACTGAAGCTTTCTTT. It specifies CASSLYTGSTEAFF. V gene TRBV5-1 combines with J gene TRBJ1-1; possible D gene TRBD1, 6 bases. The germline V gene encodes CDR1 SGHRS and CDR2 YFSETQ. The CDR3 contains 14 residues. Trimming took 1 base from V and 4 from J, leaving 11 bases between them.

The chain uses TRBV7-3 and TRBJ2-2; 10 nucleotides align to TRBD1. The germline V gene has CDR1 SGHTA and CDR2 FQGTGA. V lost 5 bases, J lost 3 bases, and 3 bases stayed unmatched. The CDR3 is 15 residues long. The CDR3 nucleotides read TGTGCCAGCAGCCAGGGACAGGGGTACACCGGGGAGCTGTTTTTT. Translated, it gives CASSQGQGYTGELFF.

This clonotype appeared a few times. The chain employs TRBV11-2 and TRBJ2-1; 13 nucleotides line up with TRBD2. Germline CDR1 SGHAT, CDR2 FQNNGV. CDR3 length: 22 residues. The junction had 21 bases not matched to a gene; V was cut back by 1 base and J by 6 bases. The CDR3 loop reads CASSLGRIKGLAGTPTGNEQFF. The CDR3 region has the DNA TGTGCCAGCAGCTTAGGCCGGATTAAGGGACTAGCGGGAACACCTACGGGCAATGAGCAGTTCTTC.

The chain employs TRBV20-1 and TRBJ2-3, with D uncertain. V was clipped by 0 bases and J by 6 bases, with 16 bases between them. The CDR3 covers 15 residues. Germline V gene lookup returns CDR1 DFQATT and CDR2 SNEGSKA (reference sequence). The CDR3 nucleotides are TGCAGTGCTAGAGATCTCTGGGCAGGCGGCGATACGCAGTATTTT. This sequence encodes CSARDLWAGGDTQYF.

This chain uses TRBV12-3 or TRBV12-4 with TRBJ2-5, with 7 bases that match TRBD2. Losses at the gene ends were 4 bases for V and 7 bases for J; bases not matched to a gene: 9. The CDR3 loop spans 14 amino acids. In DNA form, the CDR3 reads TGTGCCAGCAGTTCGACTAGCCAATTTTGGACCCAGTACTTC. Translation gives CASSSTSQFWTQYF.